Below are 31 T cell receptor beta chains sequenced from a single sample in a study of neurological immune-mediated disorders. A single record per CDR3 protein comes from TCRdb applying MiXCR to the 5' RACE reads. The table records 40,000 or so distinct CDR3 sequences, 2.5% of them present only once. The source material was PBMCs. These receptors all stem from a man aged 45-60 years with multiple sclerosis.

This clonotype was recorded many times. The chain is built from TRBV7-8 and TRBJ1-5, with a weak D call TRBD1 (5 bases). Germline CDR1 reads SGHVS; CDR2 reads FQNEAQ. Between the trimmed V and J ends, which lost 6 bases and 0 bases, there was a span of 18 bases. The length of the CDR3 is 17 residues. The CDR3: CASSDRKIKNSNQPQHF. As DNA, the CDR3 is TGTGCCAGCAGTGACAGAAAGATTAAAAATAGCAATCAGCCCCAGCATTTT. Full variable domain (rest looked up from reference TRBV7-8 and TRBJ1-5): GAGVSQSPRYKVAKRGQDVALRCDPISGHVSLFWYQQALGQGPEFLTYFQNEAQLDKSGLPSDRFFAERPEGSVSTLKIQRTQQEDSAVYLCASSDRKIKNSNQPQHFGDGTRLSIL.

This clonotype was recorded once. The chain employs TRBV5-1 and TRBJ1-3; no reliable D call. V lost 1 base and J lost 2, with 7 bases in between. The CDR3 runs 14 residues. Germline V gives CDR1 SGHRS, CDR2 YFSETQ. The CDR3 protein is CASSLTLAGNTIYF. In DNA, the CDR3 is TGCGCCAGCAGCTTGACGTTAGCTGGAAACACCATATATTTT.

This clonotype was counted ten times or more. V is TRBV20-1 and J is TRBJ2-5; D call uncertain. The length of the CDR3 is 13 residues. Trimming cost V 0 bases and J 5 bases, with 10 bases left between them. The germline CDR1 and CDR2 sequences are DFQATT and SNEGSKA (reference sequence). CDR3 coding DNA: TGCAGTGCTAGAGATTCCTGGCTGGAGACCCAGTACTTC. Translated: CSARDSWLETQYF.

By share, this clonotype counts as medium-sized. The gene calls are TRBV5-1 and TRBJ2-5; D might be TRBD1 or TRBD2, each matching 5 bases. The CDR3 spans 13 residues. Trimming took off 3 bases at V and 1 base at J, with 7 bases between the two ends. The germline V gene encodes CDR1 SGHRS and CDR2 YFSETQ. In DNA form, the CDR3 reads TGCGCCAGCAGCTGGGACGGCCAAGAGACCCAGTACTTC. This gives the protein CASSWDGQETQYF.

This clonotype came up many times. The V gene is TRBV27, the J gene TRBJ2-2; 10 bases match TRBD1. Germline V gives CDR1 MNHEY, CDR2 SMNVEV (reference sequence). The CDR3 contains 14 residues. V lost 6 bases to trimming and J lost 4 bases; unmatched junction nucleotides: 2. CDR3 loop: CASSRTGGTGELFF. The CDR3 DNA sequence: TGTGCCAGCAGCAGGACAGGGGGCACCGGGGAGCTGTTTTTT.

This clonotype appeared many times. The chain couples TRBV3-1 to TRBJ1-1; TRBD1 matches 9 bases. This CDR3 region has 15 residues. Trimming at V came to 2 bases and at J to 1 base, leaving 2 bases not matched to a gene. Per the germline V gene, CDR1 is LGHDT and CDR2 is YNNKEL (reference sequence). CDR3 sequence (DNA): TGTGCCAGCAGCCAATTGACAGGGGGGAACACTGAAGCTTTCTTT. This sequence encodes CASSQLTGGNTEAFF.

This clonotype has a count of ten or more. CDR3 sequence reads: CASSRRQPYSGANVLTF. The CDR3 nucleotides read TGCGCCAGCAGCAGGAGGCAGCCTTACTCTGGGGCCAACGTCCTGACTTTC. This chain uses TRBV5-1 with TRBJ2-6, with a possible D match to TRBD2 (5 bases). The CDR3 sequence is 17 residues long. Deletions cut 4 bases from V and 0 bases from J, with 14 bases between. The V gene's germline CDR1 is SGHRS and CDR2 YFSETQ.

This clonotype was observed many times. The genes are TRBV5-1 and TRBJ2-5; D gene unclear. The CDR3 loop spans 13 amino acids. V lost 2 bases to trimming and J lost 1 base, with 6 bases between them. The V gene's germline CDR1 is SGHRS and CDR2 YFSETQ. CDR3 sequence (DNA): TGCGCCAGCAGCTTTGAGAGCCAAGAGACCCAGTACTTC. This codes for CASSFESQETQYF.

This clonotype has ten or more counts. In DNA form, the CDR3 reads TGCGCCAGCAGCTTGTATTCAGGGGCAGGAGAAAAACTGTTTTTT. Translating it yields CASSLYSGAGEKLFF. The V call is TRBV5-1, the J call TRBJ1-4, with D possibly being TRBD1 (6 bases). Germline CDR1 is SGHRS and CDR2 is YFSETQ. Trimming shortened V by 1 base and J by 8 bases, and 15 bases separated the two germline ends. This CDR3 comprises 15 residues. The entire variable domain, with the rest obtained from reference TRBV5-1 and TRBJ1-4, is as follows: KAGVTQTPRYLIKTRGQQVTLSCSPISGHRSVSWYQQTPGQGLQFLFEYFSETQRNKGNFPGRFSGRQFSNSRSEMNVSTLELGDSALYLCASSLYSGAGEKLFFGSGTQLSVL.

This clonotype was counted at least ten times. The chain combines TRBV5-6 with TRBJ2-1, with 9 bases identical to TRBD2. This CDR3 spans 16 amino acids. The germline gives CDR1 SGHDT, CDR2 YYEEEE. Germline trimming cut 1 base from V and 7 bases from J; bases unmatched to any gene: 9. This CDR3 reads CASSLRGTSQVNEQFF. CDR3 nucleotides: TGTGCCAGCAGCTTGAGGGGGACTAGCCAAGTAAATGAGCAGTTCTTC.

This clonotype was recorded at least ten times. CDR3 sequence: CASSVSGGYYSSETQYF. The CDR3 DNA follows: TGTGCCAGCAGCGTTAGCGGGGGCTACTACTCTAGTGAGACCCAGTACTTC. V is TRBV9 and J is TRBJ2-5, with 9 bases aligning to TRBD2. There are 17 residues in the CDR3. V lost 2 bases to trimming and J lost 5 bases; unmatched junction nucleotides: 13. Germline loops: CDR1 SGDLS, CDR2 YYNGEE. The full variable domain, in which reference TRBV9 and TRBJ2-5 provide the parts outside the CDR3, is DSGVTQTPKHLITATGQRVTLRCSPRSGDLSVYWYQQSLDQGLQFLIQYYNGEERAKGNILERFSAQQFPDLHSELNLSSLELGDSALYFCASSVSGGYYSSETQYFGPGTRLLVL.

This clonotype occurred many times. This chain joins TRBV4-1 and TRBJ2-7; D is possibly TRBD1 (6 bases). This CDR3 comprises 14 residues. V lost 4 bases and J lost 1, with 11 bases in between. Germline V lookup: CDR1 MGHRA, CDR2 YSYEKL. The CDR3 is CASSRAGTSYEQYF. CDR3 bases: TGCGCCAGCAGCCGCGCTGGGACATCCTACGAGCAGTACTTC.

The chain recombines TRBV6-6 with TRBJ1-1; D ambiguous. The length of the CDR3 is 15 residues. Germline lookup yields CDR1 MNHNY and CDR2 SVGAGI (reference sequence). Between the trimmed V and J ends, which lost 0 bases and 4 bases, there was a span of 12 bases. Here the CDR3 DNA reads TGTGCCAGCAGTTACTCGAAAGGGATTGGCACTGAAGCTTTCTTT. Residues: CASSYSKGIGTEAFF.

This clonotype has at least ten counts. This rearrangement joins TRBV2 to TRBJ2-1; 9 positions agree with TRBD2. V lost 0 bases and J lost 4; bases outside the gene matches: 13. CDR3 length: 19 residues. Germline CDR1 is SNHLY and CDR2 is FYNNEI. CDR3 region: CASSEAGGASGITYNEQFF. CDR3 sequence (DNA): TGTGCCAGCAGTGAAGCCGGAGGAGCTAGCGGGATCACTTACAATGAGCAGTTCTTC.

This chain joins TRBV6-2 or TRBV6-3 and TRBJ1-2; D is ambiguous. V was trimmed by 7 bases and J by 7 bases, leaving 13 bases between them. The CDR3 spans 12 residues. Germline CDR1 MNHEY, CDR2 SVGEGT. The CDR3 DNA sequence: TGTGCCAGCACCCGAAAGGGCTCTGGCTACACCTTC. It is translated as CASTRKGSGYTF.

This clonotype has at least ten counts. This rearrangement joins TRBV5-1 to TRBJ1-1; 7 bases align to TRBD1. The J segment lost 1 base and the V segment lost 3 bases, leaving 6 bases of the junction unmatched. Germline loops: CDR1 SGHRS, CDR2 YFSETQ. The CDR3 loop spans 15 amino acids. This CDR3 is CASSSLGTANTEAFF. CDR3 coding DNA: TGCGCCAGCAGCTCGCTAGGGACAGCGAACACTGAAGCTTTCTTT.

This clonotype appeared a few times. This could be a read error, since a much larger clone is one nucleotide away. Since the CDR3 does not end with the conserved phenylalanine or tryptophan, this likely comes from a read error. CDR3 sequence: CASSLVTDGQPQHC. The CDR3 DNA reads TGTGCCAGCAGCTTAGTGACAGATGGTCAGCCCCAGCATTGT. The rearrangement links TRBV7-2 to TRBJ1-5; D perhaps matches TRBD1 (5 bases). Per germline, CDR1 SGHTA and CDR2 FQGNSA. The CDR3 is 14 residues long. Trimming took 1 base from V and 6 from J, leaving 10 bases between them.

This clonotype was detected many times. V gene TRBV20-1 combines with J gene TRBJ2-3; 8 positions agree with TRBD2. The CDR3 is 14 residues long. The germline gives CDR1 DFQATT, CDR2 SNEGSKA (reference sequence). The ends lost 5 bases at V and 4 bases at J; junction bases unmatched: 8. In DNA, the CDR3 is TGCAGTGCTCCCGGACTAGCCGACCCAGATACGCAGTATTTT. It translates to CSAPGLADPDTQYF.

This clonotype was detected ten times or more. The chain recombines TRBV11-2 with TRBJ1-4; D gene ambiguous. This CDR3 has 16 amino acids. Germline V gene sequence: CDR1 SGHAT, CDR2 FQNNGV. Trimming stripped 7 bases from V and 0 bases from J, with 15 bases between. CDR3 residues: CASTGRGLATNEKLFF. The CDR3 coding sequence is TGTGCCAGCACCGGCCGCGGACTTGCAACTAATGAAAAACTGTTTTTT.

The sample holds many counts of this clonotype. The chain is built from TRBV4-1 and TRBJ1-4; 7 bases are a match to TRBD1. CDR3 size: 15 residues. Germline V CDR1 and CDR2: MGHRA, YSYEKL. The trim removed 4 bases at V and 4 bases at J, leaving 6 bases unmatched. The CDR3 region has the DNA TGCGCCAGCAGCCGCCGACAGGGTAATAATGAAAAACTGTTTTTT. Amino acids: CASSRRQGNNEKLFF.

At least ten counts were recorded for this clonotype. The CDR3 sequence is CASSPPNSNTGELFF. CDR3 coding DNA: TGTGCCAGCTCACCACCGAACAGCAACACCGGGGAGCTGTTTTTT. The chain has TRBV18 and TRBJ2-2; D gene unclear. The length of the CDR3 is 15 residues. Germline V gives CDR1 KGHSH, CDR2 LQKENI. V lost 0 bases to trimming and J lost 2 bases, with 7 bases between them.

This clonotype was detected ten times or more. This chain connects TRBV6-1 to TRBJ1-1; TRBD1 agrees at 10 bases. J was trimmed by 3 bases and V by 6 bases; bases with no gene match: 4. Germline CDR1 is MNHNS and CDR2 is SASEGT. The CDR3 has 14 amino acids. DNA of the CDR3: TGTGCCAGCAGGGACAGGGGGTGGCACACTGAAGCTTTCTTT. This gives the protein CASRDRGWHTEAFF.

This clonotype was detected ten times or more. V usage is TRBV9 and J usage is TRBJ2-2; 8 nucleotides align to TRBD1. There are 16 residues in the CDR3. Germline V gene data show CDR1 as SGDLS and CDR2 as YYNGEE. V shed 10 bases and J 3 bases; nucleotides not matched to a gene: 14. The CDR3 nucleotides read TGTGCCCGCTGCCTTGTGCAGGGGGCTGACACCGGGGAGCTGTTTTTT. It codes for CARCLVQGADTGELFF.

This clonotype was observed many times. This chain links TRBV2 with TRBJ1-2, with 7 bases matching TRBD1. CDR3 length: 14 residues. The germline gives CDR1 SNHLY, CDR2 FYNNEI. J gave up 4 bases and V 7 bases, and 9 bases lay outside the gene matches. CDR3 bases: TGTGCCAGCACCGAGGGGGCAGGGGCCTATGGCTACACCTTC. Amino acid sequence: CASTEGAGAYGYTF.

This clonotype came up many times. The V and J genes are TRBV7-2 and TRBJ1-1; D is undetermined. This CDR3 is 13 amino acids long. V lost 5 bases, J lost 5 bases, and 12 bases lay in between. Germline V lookup: CDR1 SGHTA, CDR2 FQGNSA. The CDR3 sequence is CASSMVVGTEAFF. CDR3 bases: TGTGCCAGCAGCATGGTAGTTGGAACTGAAGCTTTCTTT.

This clonotype was recorded at least ten times. V is TRBV7-8 and J is TRBJ2-4, with TRBD1 identical over 11 bases. Germline-derived CDR1 and CDR2 are SGHVS and FQNEAQ. Losses at the gene ends were 5 bases for V and 1 base for J; bases not matched to a gene: 7. This CDR3 has 17 residues. The CDR3 DNA follows: TGTGCCAGCAGCGCGGACAGGGGGCGTTTCGCCAAAAACATTCAGTACTTC. The encoded protein is CASSADRGRFAKNIQYF.

This clonotype came up many times. The chain has TRBV14 and TRBJ2-7, with TRBD2 as a possible D gene (5 bases). Germline lookup yields CDR1 SGHDN and CDR2 FVKESK. This CDR3 has 17 residues. Trimming stripped 0 bases from V and 4 bases from J, with 19 bases between. CDR3 protein: CASSQDLLGRRKYEQYF. The CDR3 DNA sequence: TGTGCCAGCAGCCAAGATCTTCTGGGGAGAAGAAAGTACGAGCAGTACTTC.

This clonotype was seen a few times. An end of the junction differs from the germline gene, which may be a read error. V usage is TRBV25-1 and J usage is TRBJ1-5; tentatively, D is TRBD1 (6 bases). Germline CDR1 and CDR2: MGHDK and SYGVNS. CDR3 length: 14 residues. The CDR3 nucleotides read TGTGCCAGCAGTGAAGCAGGGGACGGCCAGCCCCAGAATTTT. Protein: CASSEAGDGQPQNF. The whole variable domain, filled in from reference TRBV25-1 and TRBJ1-5, reads EADIYQTPRYLVIGTGKKITLECSQTMGHDKMYWYQQDPGMELHLIHYSYGVNSTEKGDLSSESTVSRIRTEHFPLTLESARPSHTSQYLCASSEAGDGQPQNFGDGTRLSIL.

This clonotype was detected ten times or more. V and J are TRBV5-1 and TRBJ2-3; D unclear. The CDR3 length is 16 residues. V was clipped by 0 bases and J by 2 bases, with 13 bases between them. Germline loops: CDR1 SGHRS, CDR2 YFSETQ. CDR3 sequence reads: CASSLGVGSPTDTQYF. CDR3 nucleotides: TGCGCCAGCAGCTTGGGCGTAGGGTCCCCCACAGATACGCAGTATTTT.

This clonotype was recorded many times. V usage is TRBV2 and J usage is TRBJ2-2; perhaps TRBD1 as D (8 bases). The germline V gene has CDR1 SNHLY and CDR2 FYNNEI. This CDR3 is built from 16 residues. The V end was cut by 7 bases, the J end by 3 bases, with 18 bases between. CDR3 amino acids: CASKRDRSAYTGELFF. CDR3 bases: TGTGCCAGCAAGCGGGACAGGTCCGCCTACACCGGGGAGCTGTTTTTT. Full variable domain (rest looked up from reference TRBV2 and TRBJ2-2): EPEVTQTPSHQVTQMGQEVILRCVPISNHLYFYWYRQILGQKVEFLVSFYNNEISEKSEIFDDQFSVERPDGSNFTLKIRSTKLEDSAMYFCASKRDRSAYTGELFFGEGSRLTVL.

This clonotype appeared many times. The chain recombines TRBV10-3 with TRBJ1-1; D gene ambiguous. The germline gives CDR1 ENHRY, CDR2 SYGVKD. V was cut by 2 bases and J by 1 base, with 8 bases left in between. This CDR3 has 14 amino acids. CDR3 sequence reads: CAISEGRPNTEAFF. The CDR3 bases are TGTGCCATCAGTGAGGGCAGGCCGAACACTGAAGCTTTCTTT.